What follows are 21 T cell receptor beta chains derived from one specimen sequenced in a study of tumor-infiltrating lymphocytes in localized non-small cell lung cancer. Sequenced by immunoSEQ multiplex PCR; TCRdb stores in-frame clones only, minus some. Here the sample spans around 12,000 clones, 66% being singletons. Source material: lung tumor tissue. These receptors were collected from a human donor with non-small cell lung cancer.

CDR3 bases: TGTGCCAGCAGCTTTACAGGAGGCACTGAAGCTTTCTTT. Translation gives CASSFTGGTEAFF. This chain uses TRBV7-9 with TRBJ1-1, with a possible D match to TRBD1 (5 bases). The CDR3 extends over 13 amino acids. V lost 3 bases and J 4 bases, leaving 9 bases between the germline ends. The germline V gene has CDR1 SEHNR and CDR2 FQNEAQ (reference sequence).

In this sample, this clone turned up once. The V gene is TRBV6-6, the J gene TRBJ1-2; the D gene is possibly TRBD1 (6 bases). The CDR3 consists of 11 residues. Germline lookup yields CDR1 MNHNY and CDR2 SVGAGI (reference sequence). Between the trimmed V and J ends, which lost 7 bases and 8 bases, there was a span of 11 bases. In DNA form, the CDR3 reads TGTGCCAGCACCCCCGGACAGGGCTACACCTTC. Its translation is CASTPGQGYTF.

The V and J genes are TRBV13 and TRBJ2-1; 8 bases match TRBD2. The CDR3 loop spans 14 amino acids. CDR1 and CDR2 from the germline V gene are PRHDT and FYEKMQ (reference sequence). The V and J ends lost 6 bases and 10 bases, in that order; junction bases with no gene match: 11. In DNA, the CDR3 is TGTGCCAGCAGAACCCGGGGGCTAGCGGGCGAGCAGTTCTTC. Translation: CASRTRGLAGEQFF. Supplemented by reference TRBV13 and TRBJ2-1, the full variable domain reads AAGVIQSPRHLIKEKRETATLKCYPIPRHDTVYWYQQGPGQDPQFLISFYEKMQSDKGSIPDRFSAQQFSDYHSELNMSSLELGDSALYFCASRTRGLAGEQFFGPGTRLTVL.

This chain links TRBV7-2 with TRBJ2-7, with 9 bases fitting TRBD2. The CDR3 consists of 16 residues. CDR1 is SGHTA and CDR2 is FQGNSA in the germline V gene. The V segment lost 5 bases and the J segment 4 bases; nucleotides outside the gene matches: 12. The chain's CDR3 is CASSPLARAGGYEQYF. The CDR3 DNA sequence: TGTGCCAGCAGCCCCCTTGCACGAGCGGGGGGTTACGAGCAGTACTTC.

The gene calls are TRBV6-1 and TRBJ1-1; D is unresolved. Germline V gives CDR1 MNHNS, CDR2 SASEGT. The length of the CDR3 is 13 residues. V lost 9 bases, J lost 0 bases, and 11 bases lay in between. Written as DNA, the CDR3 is TGTGCCAGTATATTAGGAATGAACACTGAAGCTTTCTTT. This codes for CASILGMNTEAFF.

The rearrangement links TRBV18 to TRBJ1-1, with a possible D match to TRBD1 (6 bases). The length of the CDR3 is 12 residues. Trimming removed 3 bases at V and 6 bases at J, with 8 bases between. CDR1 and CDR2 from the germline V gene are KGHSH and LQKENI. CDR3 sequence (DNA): TGTGCCAGCTCACCCCGGACAGCTGAAGCTTTCTTT. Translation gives CASSPRTAEAFF.

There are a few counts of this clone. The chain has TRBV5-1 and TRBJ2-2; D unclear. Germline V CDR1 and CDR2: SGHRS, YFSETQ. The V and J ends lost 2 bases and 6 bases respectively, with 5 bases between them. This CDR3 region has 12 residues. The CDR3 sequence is CASSLESGELFF. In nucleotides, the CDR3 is TGCGCCAGCAGCTTAGAATCCGGGGAGCTGTTTTTT. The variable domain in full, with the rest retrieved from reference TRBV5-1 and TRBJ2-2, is KAGVTQTPRYLIKTRGQQVTLSCSPISGHRSVSWYQQTPGQGLQFLFEYFSETQRNKGNFPGRFSGRQFSNSRSEMNVSTLELGDSALYLCASSLESGELFFGEGSRLTVL.

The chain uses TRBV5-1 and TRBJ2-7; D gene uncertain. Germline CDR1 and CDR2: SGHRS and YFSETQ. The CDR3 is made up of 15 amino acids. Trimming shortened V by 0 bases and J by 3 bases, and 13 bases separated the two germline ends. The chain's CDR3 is CASSLGLGILYEQYF. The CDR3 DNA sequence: TGCGCCAGCAGCTTGGGCCTAGGGATACTCTACGAGCAGTACTTC. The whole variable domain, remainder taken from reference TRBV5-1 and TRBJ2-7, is KAGVTQTPRYLIKTRGQQVTLSCSPISGHRSVSWYQQTPGQGLQFLFEYFSETQRNKGNFPGRFSGRQFSNSRSEMNVSTLELGDSALYLCASSLGLGILYEQYFGPGTRLTVT.

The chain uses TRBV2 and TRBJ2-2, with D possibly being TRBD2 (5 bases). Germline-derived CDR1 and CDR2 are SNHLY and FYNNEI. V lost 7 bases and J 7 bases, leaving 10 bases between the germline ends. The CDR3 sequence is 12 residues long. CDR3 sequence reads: CASNLGVGELFF. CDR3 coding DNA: TGTGCCAGCAACCTGGGAGTCGGGGAGCTGTTTTTT.

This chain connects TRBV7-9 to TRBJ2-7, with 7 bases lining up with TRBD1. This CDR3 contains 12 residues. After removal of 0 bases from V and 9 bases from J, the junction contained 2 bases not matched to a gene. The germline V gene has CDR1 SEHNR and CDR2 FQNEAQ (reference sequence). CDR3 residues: CASSLATGRQYF. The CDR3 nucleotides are TGTGCCAGCAGCTTAGCGACAGGGAGGCAGTACTTC.

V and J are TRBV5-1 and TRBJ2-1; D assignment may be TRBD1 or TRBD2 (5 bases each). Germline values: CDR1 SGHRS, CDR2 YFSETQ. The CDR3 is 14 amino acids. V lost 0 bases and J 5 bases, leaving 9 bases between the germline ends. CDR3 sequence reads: CASSLGQGHNEQFF. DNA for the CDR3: TGCGCCAGCAGCTTGGGTCAGGGACACAATGAGCAGTTCTTC.

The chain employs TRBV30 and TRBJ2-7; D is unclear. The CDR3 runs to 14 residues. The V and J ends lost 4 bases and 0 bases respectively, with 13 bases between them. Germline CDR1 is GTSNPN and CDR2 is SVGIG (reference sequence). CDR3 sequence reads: CAWNTDEASYEQYF. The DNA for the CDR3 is TGTGCCTGGAATACAGATGAGGCCTCCTACGAGCAGTACTTC. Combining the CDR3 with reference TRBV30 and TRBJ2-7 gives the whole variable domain SQTIHQWPATLVQPVGSPLSLECTVEGTSNPNLYWYRQAAGRGLQLLFYSVGIGQISSEVPQNLSASRPQDRQFILSSKKLLLSDSGFYLCAWNTDEASYEQYFGPGTRLTVT.

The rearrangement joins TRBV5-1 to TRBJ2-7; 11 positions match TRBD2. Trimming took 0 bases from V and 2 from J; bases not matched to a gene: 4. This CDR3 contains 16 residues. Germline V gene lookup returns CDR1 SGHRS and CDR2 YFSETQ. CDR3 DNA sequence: TGCGCCAGCAGCTTGGGGCTAGCGGGAGGCACCTACGAGCAGTACTTC. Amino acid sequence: CASSLGLAGGTYEQYF.

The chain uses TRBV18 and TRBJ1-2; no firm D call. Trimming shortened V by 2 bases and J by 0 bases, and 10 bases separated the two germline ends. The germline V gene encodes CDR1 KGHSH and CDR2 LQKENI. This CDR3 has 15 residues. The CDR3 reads CASSPWVVANYGYTF. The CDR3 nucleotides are TGTGCCAGCTCACCATGGGTAGTGGCTAACTATGGCTACACCTTC. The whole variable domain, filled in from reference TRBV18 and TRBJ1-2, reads NAGVMQNPRHLVRRRGQEARLRCSPMKGHSHVYWYRQLPEEGLKFMVYLQKENIIDESGMPKERFSAEFPKEGPSILRIQQVVRGDSAAYFCASSPWVVANYGYTFGSGTRLTVV.

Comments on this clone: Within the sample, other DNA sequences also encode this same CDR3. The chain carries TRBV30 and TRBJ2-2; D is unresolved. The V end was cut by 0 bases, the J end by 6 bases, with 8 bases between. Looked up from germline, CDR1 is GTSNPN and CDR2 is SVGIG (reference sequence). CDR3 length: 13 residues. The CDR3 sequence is CAWSVLGPGELFF. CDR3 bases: TGTGCCTGGAGTGTACTTGGGCCCGGGGAGCTGTTTTTT. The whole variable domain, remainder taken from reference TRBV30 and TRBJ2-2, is SQTIHQWPATLVQPVGSPLSLECTVEGTSNPNLYWYRQAAGRGLQLLFYSVGIGQISSEVPQNLSASRPQDRQFILSSKKLLLSDSGFYLCAWSVLGPGELFFGEGSRLTVL.

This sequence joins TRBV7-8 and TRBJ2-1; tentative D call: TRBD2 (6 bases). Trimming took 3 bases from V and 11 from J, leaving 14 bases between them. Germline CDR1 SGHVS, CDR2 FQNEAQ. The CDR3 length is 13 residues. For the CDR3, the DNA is TGTGCCAGCAGCTTGGATCAGGAGGGAAAGCAGTTCTTC. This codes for CASSLDQEGKQFF.

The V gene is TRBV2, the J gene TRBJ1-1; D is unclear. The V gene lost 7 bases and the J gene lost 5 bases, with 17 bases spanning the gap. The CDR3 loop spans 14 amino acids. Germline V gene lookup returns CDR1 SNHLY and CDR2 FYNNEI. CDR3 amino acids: CASTFPALGTEAFF. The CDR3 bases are TGTGCCAGCACCTTCCCGGCATTGGGGACTGAAGCTTTCTTT.

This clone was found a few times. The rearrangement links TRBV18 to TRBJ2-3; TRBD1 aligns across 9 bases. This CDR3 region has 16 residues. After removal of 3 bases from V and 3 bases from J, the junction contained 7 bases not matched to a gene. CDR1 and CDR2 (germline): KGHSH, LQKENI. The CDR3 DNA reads TGTGCCAGCTCACCGTCGGCCGGGACAGGGACAGATACGCAGTATTTT. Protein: CASSPSAGTGTDTQYF.

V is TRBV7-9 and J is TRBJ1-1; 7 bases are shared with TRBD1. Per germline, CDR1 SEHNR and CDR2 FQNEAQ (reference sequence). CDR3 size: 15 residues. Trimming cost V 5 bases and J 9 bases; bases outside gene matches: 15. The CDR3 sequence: CASSQGDLTGNKAFF. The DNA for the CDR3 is TGTGCCAGCAGCCAGGGGGATTTAACGGGGAACAAAGCTTTCTTT.

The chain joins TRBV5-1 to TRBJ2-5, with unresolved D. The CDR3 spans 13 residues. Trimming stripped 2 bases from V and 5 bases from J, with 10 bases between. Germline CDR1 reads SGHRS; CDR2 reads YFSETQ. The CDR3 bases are TGCGCCAGCAGCTTCCTAGTCGCGGAGACCCAGTACTTC. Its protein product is CASSFLVAETQYF.

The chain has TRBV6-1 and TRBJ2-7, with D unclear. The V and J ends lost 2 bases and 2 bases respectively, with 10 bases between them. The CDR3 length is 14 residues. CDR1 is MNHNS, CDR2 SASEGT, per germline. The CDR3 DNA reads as TGTGCCAGCAGTGAATACCCCGCGCCCTACGAGCAGTACTTC. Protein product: CASSEYPAPYEQYF.